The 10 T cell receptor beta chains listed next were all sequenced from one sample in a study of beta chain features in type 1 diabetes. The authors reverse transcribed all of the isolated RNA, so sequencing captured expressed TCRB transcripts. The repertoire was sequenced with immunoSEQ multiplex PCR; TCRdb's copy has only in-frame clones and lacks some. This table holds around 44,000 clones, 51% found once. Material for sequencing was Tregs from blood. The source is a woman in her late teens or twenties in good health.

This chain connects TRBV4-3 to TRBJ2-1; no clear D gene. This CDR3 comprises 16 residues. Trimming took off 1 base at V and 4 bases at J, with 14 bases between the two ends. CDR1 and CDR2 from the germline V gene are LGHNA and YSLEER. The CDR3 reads CASSQGERLAYNEQFF. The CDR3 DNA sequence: TGCGCCAGCAGCCAAGGAGAGCGATTAGCTTACAATGAGCAGTTCTTC.

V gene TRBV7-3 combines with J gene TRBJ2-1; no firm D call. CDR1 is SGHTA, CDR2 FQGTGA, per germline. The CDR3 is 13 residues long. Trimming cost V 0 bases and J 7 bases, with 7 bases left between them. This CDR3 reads CASSLTRLNEQFF. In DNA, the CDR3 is TGTGCCAGCAGCTTAACCCGACTGAATGAGCAGTTCTTC.

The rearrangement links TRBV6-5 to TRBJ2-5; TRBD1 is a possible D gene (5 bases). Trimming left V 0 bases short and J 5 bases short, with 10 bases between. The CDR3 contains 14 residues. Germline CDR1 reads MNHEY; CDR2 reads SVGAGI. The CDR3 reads CASSYSDPGETQYF. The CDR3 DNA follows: TGTGCCAGCAGTTACTCTGACCCAGGGGAGACCCAGTACTTC.

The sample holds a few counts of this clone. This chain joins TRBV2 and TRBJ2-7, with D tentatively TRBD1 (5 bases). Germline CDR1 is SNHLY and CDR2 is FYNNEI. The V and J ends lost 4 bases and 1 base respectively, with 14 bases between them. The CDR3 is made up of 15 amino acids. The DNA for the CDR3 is TGTGCCAGCAGTGGAGGCAGGGTTGGGTCCTACGAGCAGTACTTC. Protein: CASSGGRVGSYEQYF.

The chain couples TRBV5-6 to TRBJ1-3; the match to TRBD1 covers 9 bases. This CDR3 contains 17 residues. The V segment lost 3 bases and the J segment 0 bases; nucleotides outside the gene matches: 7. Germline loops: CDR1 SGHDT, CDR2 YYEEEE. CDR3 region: CASSYRTGVLSGNTIYF. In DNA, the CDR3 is TGTGCCAGCAGCTACCGGACAGGGGTCCTCTCTGGAAACACCATATATTTT.

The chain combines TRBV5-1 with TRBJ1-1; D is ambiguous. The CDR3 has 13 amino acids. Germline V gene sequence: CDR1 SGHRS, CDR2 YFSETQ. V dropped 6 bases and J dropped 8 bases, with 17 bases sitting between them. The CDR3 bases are TGCGCCAGCAAATTGGTCGTCTCGGGGGAAGCTTTCTTT. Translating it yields CASKLVVSGEAFF.

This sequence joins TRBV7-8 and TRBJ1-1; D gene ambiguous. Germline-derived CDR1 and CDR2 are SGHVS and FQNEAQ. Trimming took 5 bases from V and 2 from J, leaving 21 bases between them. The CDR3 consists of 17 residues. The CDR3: CASSQPAEGLLNTEAFF. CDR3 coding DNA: TGTGCCAGCAGCCAACCCGCGGAGGGTCTGCTTAACACTGAAGCTTTCTTT.

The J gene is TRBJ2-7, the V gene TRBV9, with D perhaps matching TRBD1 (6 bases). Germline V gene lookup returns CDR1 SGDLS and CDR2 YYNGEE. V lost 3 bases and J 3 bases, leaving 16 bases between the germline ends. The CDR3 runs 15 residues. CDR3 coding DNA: TGTGCCAGCAGCGCCCGGGACACATCGGGCTACGAGCAGTACTTC. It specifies CASSARDTSGYEQYF.

This chain's CDR3 is CASREGTGYEKLFF. The CDR3 DNA reads as TGCGCCAGCAGAGAAGGGACAGGGTACGAAAAACTGTTTTTT. J is TRBJ1-4 and V is TRBV5-1; 9 bases are a match to TRBD1. The germline V gene has CDR1 SGHRS and CDR2 YFSETQ. V trimming: 5 bases; J trimming: 8 bases; junction bases outside the gene matches: 7. The CDR3 extends over 14 amino acids. Full variable domain (remainder filled in from reference TRBV5-1 and TRBJ1-4): KAGVTQTPRYLIKTRGQQVTLSCSPISGHRSVSWYQQTPGQGLQFLFEYFSETQRNKGNFPGRFSGRQFSNSRSEMNVSTLELGDSALYLCASREGTGYEKLFFGSGTQLSVL.

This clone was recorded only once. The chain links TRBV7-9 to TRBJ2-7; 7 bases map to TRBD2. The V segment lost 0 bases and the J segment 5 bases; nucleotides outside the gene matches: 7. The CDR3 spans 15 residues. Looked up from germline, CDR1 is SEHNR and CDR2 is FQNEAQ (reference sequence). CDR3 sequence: CASSLAGGRSHEQYF. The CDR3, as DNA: TGTGCCAGCAGCTTAGCGGGCGGGAGATCCCACGAGCAGTACTTC.